This TCR beta chain was captured in a study of tumor and adjacent non-tumor tissue in lung cancer. In the study overall: Stage I to III disease affected 9 to 10 men and several women aged roughly 30 to 80. Some 4.1 million productive TCRbeta reads were obtained per sample on average.

Broader study findings: In normal lung, the top 100 clones were significantly more dominant than in tumor.

No cell sorting was done before RNA was extracted from the tissue. More than 3 cm separated this lung sample from the edge of the tumor. Chemotherapy-naive patients with new lung cancer underwent thoracic surgery in China, August–late 2014. The library came from three nested PCR rounds adapted from ARM-PCR protocols. MiXCR was run by TCRdb on the multiplex PCR reads, yielding one entry per CDR3 protein. The data hold approximately 79,000 distinct CDR3 sequences, with less than 85% observed a single time. Germline lookup yields CDR1 SQVTM and CDR2 ANQGSEA. The CDR3 is 12 amino acids. On this clonotype: Its antigen remains unknown. A clone one base away is much larger, so this may be a read error.

The TCR sequence derives from a man aged 65 to 85 with non-small cell lung cancer. V usage is TRBV29-1 and J usage is TRBJ1-1; 8 bases map to TRBD1. Sequenced input: distant non-tumor lung tissue. The CDR3 nucleotides are TGCAGCGGAGGGACAGGAAACACTGAAGTTTTCTTT. This encodes CSGGTGNTEVFF.